This note documents a single T cell receptor beta chain sequence. Clones were sequenced by immunoSEQ multiplex PCR, and TCRdb holds only the in-frame ones, with some missing. The sample includes tens of thousands of clones, approximately 90% seen only once; the top ten take under 6.5%. In germline, CDR1 is SQVTM, CDR2 ANQGSEA. The CDR3 is 14 amino acids. V gave up 3 bases and J gave up 0 bases, with 6 bases separating them. The data were taken from a study of blood T cell repertoires in COVID-19. In the study overall: Nucleic acid was either cDNA or gDNA, and it came from T cells, B-cell-depleted T cells, or PBMCs.

The sequence was collected from a human donor in a cohort sampled during active COVID-19. This chain links TRBV29-1 with TRBJ2-6; the D is unclear. The sequenced sample consisted of peripheral blood. In nucleotides, the CDR3 is TGCAGCGTTGACATCAACTCTGGGGCCAACGTCCTGACTTTC. Protein product: CSVDINSGANVLTF. Combining the CDR3 with reference TRBV29-1 and TRBJ2-6 gives the whole variable domain SAVISQKPSRDICQRGTSLTIQCQVDSQVTMMFWYRQQPGQSLTLIATANQGSEATYESGFVIDKFPISRPNLTFSTLTVSNMSPEDSSIYLCSVDINSGANVLTFGAGSRLTVL.